This T cell receptor beta chain is drawn from a study of blood T cells in healthy people across ages. Overall study: Template switching captured about one barcoded beta molecule per two T cells.

Concerning this clonotype itself: Antigen specificity is unknown.

PCR was performed a second time for about 7 to 11 cycles using a sample-barcoded 5' primer and a J-beta primer mix. A single record per CDR3 protein comes from TCRdb applying MiXCR to the 5' RACE reads. The sample includes approximately 1.5 million distinct CDR3 sequences, approximately 43% seen only once; the top ten take approximately 4.1%. Findings of the study overall: Diversity of TCR beta per million T cells declined in a roughly linear way with age. In long-lived donors, naive CD4+ cell counts and diversity exceeded those of aged donors.

This sequence originates from a woman aged 18-29 years in good health. Input material: blood.

CDR3: CASSLPAYSNQPQHF. The CDR3 DNA sequence: TGTGCCAGCAGTTTACCAGCGTATAGCAATCAGCCCCAGCATTTT. The V call is TRBV12-3 or TRBV12-4, the J call TRBJ1-5; D is ambiguous. The CDR3 totals 15 residues. Between the trimmed V and J ends, which lost 2 bases and 0 bases, there was a span of 8 bases.